The clone carrying this TCR beta chain was seen a few times. This entry belongs to a study of early T cells in non-severe SARS-CoV-2 infection. The TCR library protocol was used to attach unique molecular identifiers. These identifiers were attached to individual cDNA molecules. Each CDR3 protein is one row after TCRdb ran MiXCR on the 5' RACE reads. The sample yields 45,000 to 55,000 distinct CDR3 sequences, 7% to 9% seen once. Looked up from germline, CDR1 is LGHDT and CDR2 is YNNKEL (reference sequence). The CDR3 length is 15 residues. V trimming: 1 base; J trimming: 4 bases; junction bases outside the gene matches: 4.

The chain recombines TRBV3-1 with TRBJ2-3, with 8 bases fitting TRBD1. The sequence derives from an adult who was a healthcare worker with PCR-confirmed SARS-CoV-2 infection or an uninfected control (not recorded which). Sequenced input: whole blood. CDR3 in amino acids: CASSQGQGASDTQYF. The DNA of the CDR3 is TGTGCCAGCAGCCAAGGCCAGGGGGCTTCAGATACGCAGTATTTT.